These 30 T cell receptor beta chains were sequenced from one sample in a study of blood T cell repertoires in COVID-19. The data were produced by immunoSEQ multiplex PCR, yet TCRdb's version contains in-frame clones alone and is incomplete. Among about 120,000 clones listed, around nine tenths were seen once. The source material was peripheral blood. The receptors originated from a woman in her forties or fifties with acute or convalescent COVID-19.

This sequence joins TRBV5-1 and TRBJ2-1; TRBD2 matches 14 bases. Germline assignment: CDR1 SGHRS and CDR2 YFSETQ. This CDR3 spans 16 amino acids. Trimming removed 2 bases from V and 10 bases from J; junction bases left unmatched: 8. CDR3: CASSFTGTSGSFEQFF. Written as DNA, the CDR3 is TGCGCCAGCAGCTTTACCGGGACTAGCGGGAGTTTCGAGCAGTTCTTC.

The chain has TRBV4-1 and TRBJ1-5; a weak D match, TRBD1 (5 bases). There are 16 residues in the CDR3. CDR1 MGHRA and CDR2 YSYEKL come from the germline V gene. The germline V and J ends were trimmed by 1 base and 9 bases, with 19 bases remaining between them. This CDR3 reads CASSQGEVRGAGPQHF. CDR3 in DNA: TGCGCCAGCAGCCAAGGGGAGGTGAGGGGAGCGGGGCCCCAGCATTTT.

The rearrangement uses TRBV12-3 or TRBV12-4 and TRBJ1-2, with unresolved D. The CDR3 covers 13 residues. Trimming removed 4 bases from V and 4 bases from J, with 10 bases in between. The CDR3 DNA sequence: TGTGCCAGCAGTTACCGTCCCGGCTATGGCTACACCTTC. Residues: CASSYRPGYGYTF.

This clone was found a few times. The V call is TRBV12-3 or TRBV12-4, the J call TRBJ1-5; 8 bases agree with TRBD1. The CDR3 sequence is 13 residues long. With V trimmed by 6 bases and J by 4 bases, 2 bases remained unmatched. The CDR3 bases are TGTGCCAGCAGCCGGACAGGGAATCAGCCCCAGCATTTT. As protein: CASSRTGNQPQHF.

This sequence joins TRBV19 and TRBJ2-2, with TRBD1 as a possible D gene (6 bases). The CDR3 extends over 14 amino acids. The germline gives CDR1 LNHDA, CDR2 SQIVND (reference sequence). Trimming took 3 bases from V and 7 from J, leaving 12 bases between them. CDR3: CASSIQGMSGELFF. CDR3 coding DNA: TGTGCCAGTAGTATCCAGGGGATGAGCGGGGAGCTGTTTTTT.

The CDR3 nucleotides are TGTGCCAGCAGCTTAGTTCTCGGGACACACAGGGAGCTGTTTTTT. Encoded protein: CASSLVLGTHRELFF. This chain uses TRBV7-2 with TRBJ2-2, with D possibly TRBD1 on 6 matching bases. Germline CDR1 and CDR2: SGHTA and FQGNSA. Trimming stripped 1 base from V and 9 bases from J, with 15 bases between. The CDR3 runs to 15 residues.

The chain has TRBV7-9 and TRBJ2-7; 14 bases map to TRBD2. Germline assignment: CDR1 SEHNR and CDR2 FQNEAQ (reference sequence). This CDR3 comprises 17 residues. J gave up 6 bases and V 5 bases, and 12 bases lay outside the gene matches. The CDR3 DNA reads TGTGCCAGCAGCCCGCTTACCGGGACTAGCGGGAGAGGCGAGCAGTACTTC. Translated: CASSPLTGTSGRGEQYF. Looking up the rest from reference TRBV7-9 and TRBJ2-7 gives the full variable domain: DTGVSQNPRHKITKRGQNVTFRCDPISEHNRLYWYRQTLGQGPEFLTYFQNEAQLEKSRLLSDRFSAERPKGSFSTLEIQRTEQGDSAMYLCASSPLTGTSGRGEQYFGPGTRLTVT.

The CDR3 DNA reads as TGTGCCAGCAGTTCGCAACGGACTATCTCCTACGAGCAGTACTTC. This sequence encodes CASSSQRTISYEQYF. The chain carries TRBV27 and TRBJ2-7; possible D gene TRBD2, 6 bases. Germline CDR1 and CDR2: MNHEY and SMNVEV (reference sequence). Trimming removed 4 bases at V and 0 bases at J, with 13 bases between. The CDR3 length is 15 residues.

J is TRBJ1-5 and V is TRBV28, with 7 bases matching TRBD1. Looked up from germline, CDR1 is MDHEN and CDR2 is SYDVKM. There are 15 residues in the CDR3. V trimming: 2 bases; J trimming: 5 bases; junction bases outside the gene matches: 6. As DNA, the CDR3 is TGTGCCAGCAGTTTACCCGACAGGGTCCATCAGCCCCAGCATTTT. Protein product: CASSLPDRVHQPQHF. Using reference TRBV28 and TRBJ1-5 for the parts outside the CDR3, the full variable domain is DVKVTQSSRYLVKRTGEKVFLECVQDMDHENMFWYRQDPGLGLRLIYFSYDVKMKEKGDIPEGYSVSREKKERFSLILESASTNQTSMYLCASSLPDRVHQPQHFGDGTRLSIL.

DNA for the CDR3: TGTGCCATCAAACAGGGTAGTACAGATACGCAGTATTTT. This codes for CAIKQGSTDTQYF. The chain links TRBV10-3 to TRBJ2-3; the D gene is possibly TRBD1 (6 bases). Looked up from germline, CDR1 is ENHRY and CDR2 is SYGVKD. V gave up 7 bases and J gave up 3 bases, with 11 bases separating them. This CDR3 has 13 amino acids.

The chain carries TRBV3-1 (or the pseudogene TRBV3-2) and TRBJ2-1; 14 bases map to TRBD2. Germline lookup yields CDR1 LGHDT and CDR2 YNNKEL (reference sequence). The CDR3 covers 16 residues. Trimming at V came to 1 base and at J to 7 bases, leaving 3 bases not matched to a gene. CDR3 sequence: CASSQGGTSGRNEQFF. DNA of the CDR3: TGTGCCAGCAGCCAAGGGGGGACTAGCGGGAGAAATGAGCAGTTCTTC.

The gene calls are TRBV28 and TRBJ2-1; no reliable D call. V was shortened by 2 bases and J by 4 bases, with 18 bases between the two germline ends. The germline V gene has CDR1 MDHEN and CDR2 SYDVKM. The CDR3 extends over 17 amino acids. The CDR3 here is CASSLVAASTLYNEQFF. DNA of the CDR3: TGTGCCAGCAGTTTAGTGGCGGCTTCAACCTTGTACAATGAGCAGTTCTTC.

The CDR3 here is CASSLLLGDAYGYTF. The CDR3 coding sequence is TGTGCCAGCAGCTTGCTCCTCGGGGATGCCTATGGCTACACCTTC. This chain connects TRBV5-6 to TRBJ1-2, with D unclear. V lost 1 base, J lost 4 bases, and 14 bases lay in between. CDR3 length: 15 residues. Germline V gene lookup returns CDR1 SGHDT and CDR2 YYEEEE. Combining the CDR3 with reference TRBV5-6 and TRBJ1-2 gives the whole variable domain DAGVTQSPTHLIKTRGQQVTLRCSPKSGHDTVSWYQQALGQGPQFIFQYYEEEERQRGNFPDRFSGHQFPNYSSELNVNALLLGDSALYLCASSLLLGDAYGYTFGSGTRLTVV.

This chain connects TRBV6-2 or TRBV6-3 to TRBJ1-5; 11 bases fit TRBD1. This CDR3 has 20 amino acids. After removal of 2 bases from V and 6 bases from J, the junction contained 18 bases not matched to a gene. In germline, CDR1 is MNHEY, CDR2 SVGEGT. The CDR3 DNA reads as TGTGCCAGCAGTTACCTGTATGGGACAGGGGGACCGAGTCTGGGTCAGCCCCAGCATTTT. Translated: CASSYLYGTGGPSLGQPQHF.

The chain employs TRBV19 and TRBJ1-2; tentative D call: TRBD1 (6 bases). Germline assignment: CDR1 LNHDA and CDR2 SQIVND (reference sequence). Trimming took 5 bases from V and 4 from J, leaving 17 bases between them. The CDR3 has 15 residues. The DNA for the CDR3 is TGTGCCAGTAGTGAAGGACAGCTTATTTCCTATGGCTACACCTTC. Translated: CASSEGQLISYGYTF.

V usage is TRBV4-2 and J usage is TRBJ2-5, with TRBD2 identical over 10 bases. Germline loops: CDR1 LGHNA, CDR2 YNFKEQ. This CDR3 contains 21 residues. V gave up 1 base and J gave up 0 bases; unmatched junction bases: 17. In DNA, the CDR3 is TGTGCCAGCAGCCAAGCCCACTCAGCGGGACTAGCGAGGGAGTACCAAGAGACCCAGTACTTC. Residues: CASSQAHSAGLAREYQETQYF.

The V call is TRBV5-4, the J call TRBJ2-5; maybe TRBD1 (5 bases). CDR3 size: 16 residues. Trimming removed 0 bases from V and 5 bases from J, with 17 bases in between. Germline values: CDR1 SGHNT, CDR2 YYREEE (reference sequence). The CDR3 here is CASSLERGRSRETQYF. In DNA, the CDR3 is TGTGCCAGCAGCTTGGAAAGGGGCCGCTCCCGGGAGACCCAGTACTTC.

This rearrangement joins TRBV28 to TRBJ2-7, with TRBD1 as a possible D gene (5 bases). CDR1 is MDHEN and CDR2 is SYDVKM in the germline V gene. Trimming removed 1 base from V and 0 bases from J, with 13 bases in between. The CDR3 contains 16 residues. The CDR3: CASSLYDSASSYEQYF. CDR3 in DNA: TGTGCCAGCAGTTTATATGACAGTGCCAGCTCCTACGAGCAGTACTTC.

The genes are TRBV29-1 and TRBJ2-1, with 10 bases fitting TRBD2. Germline V gene sequence: CDR1 SQVTM, CDR2 ANQGSEA. CDR3 length equals 15 residues. Unmatched junction bases numbered 13, after V lost 5 bases and J lost 9 bases. CDR3 residues: CSVSRTSGPGGEQFF. The CDR3 DNA reads TGCAGCGTTTCTCGGACTAGCGGTCCCGGCGGTGAGCAGTTCTTC.

This sequence joins TRBV18 and TRBJ1-1; D not resolved. Germline CDR1 is KGHSH and CDR2 is LQKENI. This CDR3 has 16 amino acids. With 3 bases removed from V and 1 base from J, the gap between germline ends came to 15 bases. CDR3 bases: TGTGCCAGCTCACCCACACTTGCGGGTCAGAACACTGAAGCTTTCTTT. The encoded protein is CASSPTLAGQNTEAFF.

This sequence joins TRBV29-1 and TRBJ2-3; D is undetermined. V was trimmed by 7 bases and J by 5 bases, leaving 10 bases between them. The CDR3 has 11 amino acids. The germline gives CDR1 SQVTM, CDR2 ANQGSEA. CDR3 sequence: CSAVIGDTQYF. CDR3 sequence (DNA): TGCAGCGCCGTAATCGGAGATACGCAGTATTTT.

The chain uses TRBV7-9 and TRBJ1-2; 7 bases are shared with TRBD1. CDR1 SEHNR and CDR2 FQNEAQ come from the germline V gene (reference sequence). This CDR3 comprises 12 residues. The V segment lost 1 base and the J segment 8 bases; nucleotides outside the gene matches: 1. The CDR3 DNA is TGTGCCAGCAGCTTAGACAGGGGAGGCTACACCTTC. Its translation: CASSLDRGGYTF.

The V gene is TRBV28, the J gene TRBJ2-1; 13 bases are shared with TRBD2. This CDR3 region has 16 residues. CDR1 and CDR2 from the germline V gene are MDHEN and SYDVKM. With 4 bases clipped from V and 8 bases from J, the junction kept 8 bases outside the gene matches. The CDR3 DNA is TGTGCCAGCAGTTCCCCACTAGCGGGAGGGCCACATGAGCAGTTCTTC. Its protein product is CASSSPLAGGPHEQFF.

This clone was found once. The rearrangement links TRBV9 to TRBJ1-1; D possibly corresponds to TRBD1 (6 bases). Germline V gene lookup returns CDR1 SGDLS and CDR2 YYNGEE. The V and J ends lost 4 bases and 5 bases respectively, with 15 bases between them. This CDR3 region has 14 residues. This CDR3 reads CASSPTGGATEAFF. The CDR3 DNA sequence: TGTGCCAGCAGCCCCACTGGGGGGGCTACTGAAGCTTTCTTT.

The rearrangement joins TRBV6-2 or TRBV6-3 to TRBJ2-1, with D unclear. The ends were cut back, 5 bases at V and 2 bases at J, with 10 bases in the middle. CDR3 size: 14 residues. Germline V CDR1 and CDR2: MNHEY, SVGEGT. The CDR3 nucleotides are TGTGCCAGCAGTCCCGGCGGTACCTACAATGAGCAGTTCTTC. It codes for CASSPGGTYNEQFF.

This sequence joins TRBV5-1 and TRBJ2-7; possible D gene TRBD2, 5 bases. The V end lost 4 bases, the J end lost 2 bases, and 13 bases lay between the germline ends. The CDR3 consists of 14 residues. The V gene's germline CDR1 is SGHRS and CDR2 YFSETQ. CDR3 sequence reads: CASSTGLATYEQYF. DNA for the CDR3: TGCGCCAGCAGCACCGGACTGGCTACCTACGAGCAGTACTTC.

This rearrangement joins TRBV7-9 to TRBJ2-1; D unclear. There are 12 residues in the CDR3. V shed 5 bases and J shed 9 bases, with 11 bases lying between them. In germline, CDR1 is SEHNR, CDR2 FQNEAQ (reference sequence). CDR3 DNA sequence: TGTGCCAGCAGCATGACTTTTGCTGAGCAGTTCTTC. It encodes CASSMTFAEQFF.

The chain has TRBV7-2 and TRBJ1-5, with 8 nucleotides matching TRBD1. CDR1 is SGHTA and CDR2 is FQGNSA in the germline V gene. After removal of 6 bases from V and 5 bases from J, the junction contained 9 bases not matched to a gene. The CDR3 has 15 amino acids. The CDR3 DNA sequence: TGTGCCAGCAGACAAGACAGGGGCCCAGATCAGCCCCAGCATTTT. Translated, it gives CASRQDRGPDQPQHF.

V and J are TRBV6-5 and TRBJ2-4; no firm D call. Germline-derived CDR1 and CDR2 are MNHEY and SVGAGI. V was trimmed by 2 bases and J by 0 bases, leaving 8 bases between them. The CDR3 extends over 15 amino acids. The CDR3 sequence is CASSYAGIAKNIQYF. DNA of the CDR3: TGTGCCAGCAGTTACGCAGGAATAGCCAAAAACATTCAGTACTTC.

CDR3 protein: CASSWTTGGITDTQYF. The CDR3 region has the DNA TGCGCCAGCAGCTGGACGACAGGGGGCATCACAGATACGCAGTATTTT. The chain has TRBV5-1 and TRBJ2-3, with TRBD1 identical over 10 bases. CDR3 length: 16 residues. Germline V gene data show CDR1 as SGHRS and CDR2 as YFSETQ. V trimming: 3 bases; J trimming: 2 bases; junction bases outside the gene matches: 6.